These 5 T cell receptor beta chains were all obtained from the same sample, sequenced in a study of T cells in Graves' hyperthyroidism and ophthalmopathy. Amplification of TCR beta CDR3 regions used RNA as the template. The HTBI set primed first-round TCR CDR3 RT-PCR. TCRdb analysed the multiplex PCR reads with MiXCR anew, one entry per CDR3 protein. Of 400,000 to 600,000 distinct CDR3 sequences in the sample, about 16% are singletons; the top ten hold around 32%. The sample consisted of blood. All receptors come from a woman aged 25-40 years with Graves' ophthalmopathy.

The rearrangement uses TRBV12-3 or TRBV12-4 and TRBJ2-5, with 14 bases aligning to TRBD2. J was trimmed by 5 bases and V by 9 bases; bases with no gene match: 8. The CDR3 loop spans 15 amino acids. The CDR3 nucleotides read TGTGCCAGTAGGAAGGGACTAGCGGGAGTTGAGACCCAGTACTTC. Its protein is CASRKGLAGVETQYF.

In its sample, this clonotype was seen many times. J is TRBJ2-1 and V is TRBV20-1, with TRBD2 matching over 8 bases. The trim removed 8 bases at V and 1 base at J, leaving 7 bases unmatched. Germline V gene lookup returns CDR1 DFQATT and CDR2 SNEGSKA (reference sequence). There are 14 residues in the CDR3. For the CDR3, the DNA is TGCAGTACCCCTAGCGGGCGTTCCTACAATGAGCAGTTCTTC. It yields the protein CSTPSGRSYNEQFF.

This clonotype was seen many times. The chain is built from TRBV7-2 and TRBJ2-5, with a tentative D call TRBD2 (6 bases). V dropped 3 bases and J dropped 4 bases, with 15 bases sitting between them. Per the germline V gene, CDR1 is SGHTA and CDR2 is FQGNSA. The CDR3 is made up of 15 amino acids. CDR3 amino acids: CASSFRGGVGETQYF. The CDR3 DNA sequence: TGTGCCAGCAGCTTCCGGGGCGGGGTCGGAGAGACCCAGTACTTC.

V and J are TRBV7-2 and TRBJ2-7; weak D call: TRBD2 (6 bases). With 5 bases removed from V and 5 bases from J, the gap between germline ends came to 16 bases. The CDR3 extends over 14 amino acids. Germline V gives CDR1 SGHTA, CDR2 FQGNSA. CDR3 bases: TGTGCCAGCAGCCGACGCGGGACTTACAACGAGCAGTACTTC. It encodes CASSRRGTYNEQYF.

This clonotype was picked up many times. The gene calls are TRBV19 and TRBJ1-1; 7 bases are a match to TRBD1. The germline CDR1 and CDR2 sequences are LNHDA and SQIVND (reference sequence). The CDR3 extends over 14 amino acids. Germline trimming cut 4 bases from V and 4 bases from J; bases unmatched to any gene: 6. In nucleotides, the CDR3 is TGTGCCAGTAGTACCTTCACAGGGGCCACTGAAGCTTTCTTT. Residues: CASSTFTGATEAFF.